The source of this T cell receptor (beta chain) is a study of blood T cells in healthy people across ages. Primed by a sample-barcoded 5' primer and a J-beta primer mix, a second PCR proceeded for about 7 to 11 cycles. Each CDR3 protein is one row after TCRdb ran MiXCR on the 5' RACE reads. The sample has fewer than 650,000 distinct CDR3 sequences; about 25% are singletons. These data are also associated with another study on T cells of mothers and their children. This second report adds: Over 8.5 million reads per mother and about 3 million per child were obtained.

This receptor was taken from a boy aged 2-15 years in good health. Sequenced input: blood.

CDR3 loop: CASSPTWGQDFYEAFF. The CDR3 nucleotides read TGTGCCAGCAGTCCGACTTGGGGACAGGATTTTTATGAAGCTTTCTTT. This sequence joins TRBV27 and TRBJ1-1; 8 bases agree with TRBD1. From germline, CDR1 is MNHEY and CDR2 SMNVEV (reference sequence). V lost 5 bases and J lost 7; bases outside the gene matches: 15. This CDR3 contains 16 residues.